This T cell receptor (beta chain) comes out of a study of CD8+CD57+ T cells in acquired aplastic anemia. Turning to the study itself: Mean DNA quantity obtained from sorted CD4+ and CD8+ cells was 3 to 3.5 ug.

Of note for this clonotype: Its specificity is not known.

The TCR beta profiling, which covered VDJ combination and CDR3 sequence, was carried out using genomic DNA as the template. MiXCR, run by TCRdb on the reads, gives a single entry per CDR3 protein. Of under 200,000 distinct CDR3 sequences listed, nearly 50% are singletons. Trimming cost V 1 base and J 5 bases, with 8 bases left between them. There are 13 residues in the CDR3. Looked up from germline, CDR1 is SGHTA and CDR2 is FQGTGA. General study findings and limits: The study identified almost 30 CD8+ CDR3 sequences shared by patients and controls.

Patients picked for sequencing had shown CD8+CD57+ cell expansion detected by flow cytometry. As a group, the patients uniformly had severe acquired aplastic anemia. No therapy was given to patients before blood sampling. The clonotype comes from a human donor with aplastic anemia. Input material: sorted CD4+, CD8+, or CD8+CD57+ T cells (not recorded which) from PBMCs. The genes are TRBV7-3 and TRBJ1-1, with a possible D match to TRBD1 (5 bases). CDR3 in amino acids: CASSLRPGTEAFF. Here the CDR3 DNA reads TGTGCCAGCAGCTTAAGGCCAGGGACTGAAGCTTTCTTT. The whole variable domain, remainder taken from reference TRBV7-3 and TRBJ1-1, is GAGVSQTPSNKVTEKGKYVELRCDPISGHTALYWYRQSLGQGPEFLIYFQGTGAADDSGLPNDRFFAVRPEGSVSTLKIQRTERGDSAVYLCASSLRPGTEAFFGQGTRLTVV.